The source of this TCR beta chain is a study of PD-1 blockade in classical Hodgkin lymphoma. CDR3 size: 15 residues. The germline gives CDR1 SEHNR, CDR2 FQNEAQ (reference sequence). V lost 5 bases and J lost 5; bases outside the gene matches: 10. Sequencing was performed with immunoSEQ multiplex PCR; in TCRdb, only in-frame clones are kept and a portion is missing. The profile covers more than 25,000 clones, with around 83% appearing a single time and approximately 2.4% taken by the ten largest. Described time point: cycle 4 day 1 (C4D1), after six to seven weeks of nivolumab. Exposure to brentuximab vedotin varied, and each patient had relapsed following autologous stem cell transplantation. Magnetic negative selection purified CD4+ T cells from thawed PBMCs. General study findings and limits: Patients with an early start, nivolumab under 1 year after ASCT, were excluded. The diversity seen at baseline in complete responders resembled that of newly diagnosed patients.

Points on this clone: The antigen remains undetermined.

This chain uses TRBV7-9 with TRBJ2-7, with TRBD1 matching over 9 bases. The receptor's source is a human donor with classical Hodgkin lymphoma. The specimen comprised CD4+ T cells from blood, sampled before the fourth cycle of nivolumab. The CDR3 here is CASSTGQGRYHEQYF. The CDR3 region has the DNA TGTGCCAGCAGCACCGGACAGGGGAGGTACCACGAGCAGTACTTC.